This T cell receptor (beta chain) originates from a study of blood T cell repertoires in COVID-19. As for the study in general: The United States, Italy and Spain were the sources of the acute and convalescent COVID-19 samples.

After removal of 5 bases from V and 5 bases from J, the junction contained 5 bases not matched to a gene. The CDR3 runs 13 residues. Germline V gene sequence: CDR1 KGHSH, CDR2 LQKENI. Living in about 25 US areas, the participants were between roughly 18 and 89 years of age. Within the 2 weeks before study entry, each person in the exposed group met a COVID-19 case. In the original workflow: Reference gene primer amplification in the assay estimated nucleated cell counts. The method was immunoSEQ multiplex PCR; TCRdb's version includes in-frame clones alone and lacks a portion of them. V and J calls plus clone size are reproduced from that table; the DNA served to infer D and trimming. The repertoire holds 200,000 or so clones, with approximately 89% as singletons.

The origin of this receptor is a woman in her thirties who had been exposed to COVID-19. The sequencing input was PBMCs or T cells enriched from blood (not recorded which). This chain connects TRBV18 to TRBJ1-1; the match to TRBD1 covers 7 bases. CDR3 DNA: TGTGCCAGCTCAAGGGCAGGGGGAACTGAAGCTTTCTTT. Protein: CASSRAGGTEAFF.